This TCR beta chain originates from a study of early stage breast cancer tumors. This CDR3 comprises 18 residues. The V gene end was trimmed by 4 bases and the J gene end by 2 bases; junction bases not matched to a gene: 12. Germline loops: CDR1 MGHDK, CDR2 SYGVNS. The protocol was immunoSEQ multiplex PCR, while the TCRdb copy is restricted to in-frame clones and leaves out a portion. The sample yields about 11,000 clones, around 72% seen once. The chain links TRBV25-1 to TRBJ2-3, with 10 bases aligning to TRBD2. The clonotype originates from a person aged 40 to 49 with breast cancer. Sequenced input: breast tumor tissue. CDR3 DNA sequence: TGTGCCAGCAGTGCGCTAGCGGGAGTCGGGGGCATCACAGATACGCAGTATTTT. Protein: CASSALAGVGGITDTQYF.